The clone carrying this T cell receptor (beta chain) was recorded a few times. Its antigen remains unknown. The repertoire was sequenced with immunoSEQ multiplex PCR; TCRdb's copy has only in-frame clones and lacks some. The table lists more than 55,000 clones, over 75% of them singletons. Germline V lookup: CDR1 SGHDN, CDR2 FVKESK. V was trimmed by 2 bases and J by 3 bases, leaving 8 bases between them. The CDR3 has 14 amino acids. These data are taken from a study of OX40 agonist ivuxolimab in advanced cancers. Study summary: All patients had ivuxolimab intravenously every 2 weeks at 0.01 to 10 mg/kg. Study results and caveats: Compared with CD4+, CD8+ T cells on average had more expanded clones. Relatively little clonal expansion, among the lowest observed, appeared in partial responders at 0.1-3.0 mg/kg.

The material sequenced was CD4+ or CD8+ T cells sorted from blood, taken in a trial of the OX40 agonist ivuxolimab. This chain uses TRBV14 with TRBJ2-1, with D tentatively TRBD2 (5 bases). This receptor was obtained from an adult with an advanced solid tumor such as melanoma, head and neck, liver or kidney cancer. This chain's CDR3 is CASSQLASYNEQFF. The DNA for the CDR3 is TGTGCCAGCAGCCAATTAGCGAGCTACAATGAGCAGTTCTTC.